The 6 T cell receptor beta chains below were found in one sample sequenced in a study of blood T cells in healthy people across ages. PCR was performed a second time for roughly 7 to 12 cycles using a sample-barcoded 5' primer and a J-beta primer mix. One entry per CDR3 protein results from TCRdb running MiXCR on the 5' RACE reads. Among about 1,400,000 distinct CDR3 sequences, 35% to 45% were seen once, and the ten largest hold approximately 7.9%. The specimen sequenced was blood. Receptor source: a woman younger than 35 in good health.

The table lists this clonotype with many counts. The chain carries TRBV4-2 and TRBJ2-3, with 9 nucleotides matching TRBD2. V lost 0 bases and J lost 2; bases outside the gene matches: 3. Germline V gene lookup returns CDR1 LGHNA and CDR2 YNFKEQ. The CDR3 is 16 residues long. CDR3 residues: CASSQDLAGPTDTQYF. The CDR3 bases are TGTGCCAGCAGCCAAGATCTAGCGGGGCCCACAGATACGCAGTATTTT.

V and J are TRBV20-1 and TRBJ1-2; D possibly corresponds to TRBD1 (6 bases). The CDR3 consists of 11 residues. Germline V lookup: CDR1 DFQATT, CDR2 SNEGSKA (reference sequence). Trimming stripped 7 bases from V and 7 bases from J, with 13 bases between. The CDR3 loop is CSVSGAVGYTF. In DNA, the CDR3 is TGCAGTGTCTCAGGGGCGGTTGGCTACACCTTC.

This clonotype was counted between two and nine times. The chain couples TRBV11-1 to TRBJ2-3; D not resolved. Between the trimmed V and J ends, which lost 3 bases and 10 bases, there was a span of 8 bases. The CDR3 has 11 amino acids. Germline values: CDR1 SGHAT, CDR2 FQDESV (reference sequence). This CDR3 reads CASSLDRAQYF. In nucleotides, the CDR3 is TGTGCCAGCAGCTTGGATAGGGCGCAGTATTTT.

V gene TRBV7-9 combines with J gene TRBJ2-1; D is ambiguous. The J call may be mistaken, given a closer DNA end match to TRBJ2-7. The CDR3 is 15 residues long. In germline, CDR1 is SEHNR, CDR2 FQNEAQ (reference sequence). CDR3 protein: CASSLKAPSYNEQYF. The CDR3 DNA reads as TGTGCCAGCAGCTTAAAAGCGCCCAGCTACAATGAGCAGTACTTC.

The V gene is TRBV12-3 or TRBV12-4, the J gene TRBJ1-2, with 11 bases that match TRBD1. V lost 6 bases, J lost 7 bases, and 4 bases stayed unmatched. The CDR3 covers 13 residues. CDR3 nucleotide sequence: TGTGCCAGCAGGGACAGGGGGCTCGGTGGCTACACCTTC. Translation: CASRDRGLGGYTF.

The table lists this clonotype with a few counts. The rearrangement links TRBV20-1 to TRBJ1-5; D call uncertain. Deletions cut 2 bases from V and 1 base from J, with 15 bases between. The CDR3 is 16 amino acids. Germline values: CDR1 DFQATT, CDR2 SNEGSKA (reference sequence). The CDR3 DNA sequence: TGCAGTGCTAGAAGTGGTCGGGGAGCGAGCAATCAGCCCCAGCATTTT. As protein: CSARSGRGASNQPQHF.